This TCR beta chain was sequenced during a study of T-cell reconstitution after alpha-beta-depleted transplantation in children. General study findings and limits: Newly generated T cells supplied most T-cell counts and diversity one year post-transplant. Alpha-beta T cells present about two months after transplant were reported to originate from several hundred expanded graft clones. Day-60 TCRbeta diversity that was high in some patients was derived from surviving recipient T cells and thymic progenitors.

The V gene lost 2 bases and the J gene lost 6 bases, with 6 bases spanning the gap. The CDR3 extends over 12 amino acids. Germline CDR1 KGHSH, CDR2 LQKENI. Notes on this clonotype: Its antigen is undetermined.

Preparation of the TCRbeta library used unique molecular identifiers. TCRdb re-analysed the PCR reads in MiXCR, keeping a single row per CDR3 protein. Counted here are approximately 300,000 distinct CDR3 sequences, 11% occurring once; the ten biggest clones make up 23%. This specimen consisted of peripheral blood, obtained 180 days after TCRalphabeta/CD19-depleted stem cell transplant. This chain links TRBV18 with TRBJ2-3; D call uncertain. The sequence derives from a male patient aged 2-10 years who had a stem cell transplant for chronic granulomatous disease, so the T cells may come from the graft donor. CDR3 in amino acids: CASSPGMDTQYF. As DNA, the CDR3 is TGTGCCAGCTCACCAGGTATGGATACGCAGTATTTT.